Below are 8 T cell receptor beta chains sequenced from a single sample in a study of OX40 agonist ivuxolimab in advanced cancers. Produced via immunoSEQ multiplex PCR; TCRdb's table is partial and in-frame only. The sample carries 100,000 or so clones, about nine tenths recorded once. Sequenced here: CD4+ or CD8+ T cells sorted from blood, sampled in a trial of the OX40 agonist ivuxolimab. Source of these receptors: an adult with an advanced solid tumor such as melanoma, head and neck, liver or kidney cancer.

Only one count was recorded for this clone. The chain is built from TRBV7-3 and TRBJ2-7; D is possibly TRBD2 (6 bases). CDR3 length: 16 residues. Germline V gives CDR1 SGHTA, CDR2 FQGTGA. Trimming cost V 0 bases and J 2 bases, with 14 bases left between them. The CDR3, as DNA: TGTGCCAGCAGCTTAACTGGTGGGGGGACCACCTACGAGCAGTACTTC. As protein: CASSLTGGGTTYEQYF.

The V gene is TRBV2, the J gene TRBJ1-6; 9 nucleotides match TRBD1. Trimming at V came to 4 bases and at J to 9 bases, leaving 7 bases not matched to a gene. CDR3 length equals 15 residues. In germline, CDR1 is SNHLY, CDR2 FYNNEI. CDR3 loop: CASSAGTGFISPLHF. In DNA, the CDR3 is TGTGCCAGCAGTGCGGGGACAGGGTTTATTTCACCCCTCCACTTT. Supplemented by reference TRBV2 and TRBJ1-6, the full variable domain reads EPEVTQTPSHQVTQMGQEVILRCVPISNHLYFYWYRQILGQKVEFLVSFYNNEISEKSEIFDDQFSVERPDGSNFTLKIRSTKLEDSAMYFCASSAGTGFISPLHFGNGTRLTVT.

The chain couples TRBV2 to TRBJ2-7; 11 nucleotides align to TRBD2. V lost 6 bases to trimming and J lost 3 bases; unmatched junction nucleotides: 4. This CDR3 contains 14 residues. Germline CDR1 reads SNHLY; CDR2 reads FYNNEI. This CDR3 is CASRPGLAVYEQYF. The CDR3 region has the DNA TGTGCCAGCAGGCCGGGACTAGCGGTCTACGAGCAGTACTTC. The entire variable domain, with the rest obtained from reference TRBV2 and TRBJ2-7, is as follows: EPEVTQTPSHQVTQMGQEVILRCVPISNHLYFYWYRQILGQKVEFLVSFYNNEISEKSEIFDDQFSVERPDGSNFTLKIRSTKLEDSAMYFCASRPGLAVYEQYFGPGTRLTVT.

The CDR3 DNA is TGTGCCAGCAGCGGCAACGCGGCCGAGCAGTACTTC. This translates into CASSGNAAEQYF. The chain uses TRBV14 and TRBJ2-7; the D is unclear. The germline gives CDR1 SGHDN, CDR2 FVKESK. The CDR3 sequence is 12 residues long. Trimming stripped 5 bases from V and 6 bases from J, with 11 bases between.

The CDR3 bases are TGCGCCAGCAGCTTTACGACAGGGGTTGAAGCTTTCTTT. It is translated as CASSFTTGVEAFF. The genes are TRBV5-1 and TRBJ1-1; TRBD1 aligns across 8 bases. The germline V gene encodes CDR1 SGHRS and CDR2 YFSETQ. The CDR3 contains 13 residues. The V segment lost 2 bases and the J segment 7 bases; nucleotides outside the gene matches: 4.

The rearrangement links TRBV18 to TRBJ1-1; the D is unclear. Deletions cut 3 bases from V and 0 bases from J, with 8 bases between. The V gene's germline CDR1 is KGHSH and CDR2 LQKENI. The CDR3 sequence is 14 residues long. The CDR3 loop is CASSPQPVNTEAFF. The CDR3 DNA is TGTGCCAGCTCACCTCAACCGGTGAACACTGAAGCTTTCTTT.

This chain links TRBV5-8 with TRBJ1-4, with D possibly TRBD1 on 5 matching bases. V was pared by 3 bases and J by 5 bases, with 14 bases between. CDR3 length equals 15 residues. From germline, CDR1 is SGHTS and CDR2 YDEGEE. CDR3: CASSSYRLSNEKLFF. The CDR3 bases are TGTGCCAGCAGCTCATACAGGCTAAGCAATGAAAAACTGTTTTTT.

The chain couples TRBV11-2 to TRBJ2-7; D is possibly TRBD1 or TRBD2 (5 bases each). The germline V gene has CDR1 SGHAT and CDR2 FQNNGV. This CDR3 region has 14 residues. V gave up 5 bases and J gave up 0 bases, with 11 bases separating them. The CDR3 sequence is CASSRDLSSYEQYF. The CDR3 DNA follows: TGTGCCAGCAGCCGGGACCTGAGCTCCTACGAGCAGTACTTC. Looking up the rest from reference TRBV11-2 and TRBJ2-7 gives the full variable domain: EAGVAQSPRYKIIEKRQSVAFWCNPISGHATLYWYQQILGQGPKLLIQFQNNGVVDDSQLPKDRFSAERLKGVDSTLKIQPAKLEDSAVYLCASSRDLSSYEQYFGPGTRLTVT.